This T cell receptor beta chain was retrieved from a study of a mutant IDH1 vaccine in newly diagnosed glioma (dated by TCRdb to about 2021). Describing the broader study: Patients received eight vaccinations in weeks 1, 3, 5, 7, 11, 15, 19 and 23, corresponding to visits V03 through V10. Vaccination was initiated 4-6 weeks after radiotherapy alone, or concurrently with temozolomide cycles in the chemotherapy-containing groups. Of the 32 patients who were treated, about 60% were male and approximately 38% were female, and the mean age was about 40 years. Before enrollment, most patients had been given radiochemotherapy with temozolomide as standard therapy, while the rest had received either radiotherapy alone or temozolomide alone. Six visits were used for peripheral blood collection: V03 (baseline), V05, V07, V10, V12 and V13. For exploratory analyses, longitudinal TCRB deep sequencing was carried out in 25 treated patients wherever samples were available.

The CDR3 has 14 amino acids, counting the end cysteine and phenylalanine. The kept DNA is CDR3 alone, 42 bases in frame from the first base. V is cut by 5 bases and J by 3 bases, and the space between the germline ends is 14 bases. CDR1 MNHEY and CDR2 SVGAGI were looked up in the germline V gene. The time point label here, explained by the study, means: week 11, during vaccination. A 20-mer mutant IDH1 peptide at 300 micrograms in Montanide made up each vaccine dose, which was injected subcutaneously together with topical imiquimod. All donors had newly diagnosed IDH1-mutant astrocytomas of WHO grade 3 or 4 that showed loss of nuclear ATRX. The samples were drawn from NOA16, a multicentre, single-arm, open-label phase I trial in Germany that tested a mutant IDH1 peptide vaccine in humans for the first time. Genomic DNA for TCRB sequencing was extracted from EDTA blood using the DNeasy Blood and Tissue Kit.

With respect to this clone: It has no known antigen specificity. It has no much larger one-base neighbor in the sample; base qualities were not kept.

Results the study describes overall, beyond this receptor: The authors stated that sample limitations prevented analyses of patient blood samples from being reproduced. PBMC samples for TCRB deep sequencing were selected based on availability. Vaccine-induced immune responses across multiple MHC alleles were detected in about 92% of patients. Pseudoprogression appeared unrelated to alterations in the top peripheral T cell clonotypes detected by TCRB sequencing.

The protocol used for the library was the immunoSEQ multiplex PCR assay. The hsTCRB Kit was used according to the manufacturer's protocol to amplify rearranged TCR beta chain sequences. An Illumina MiSeq was used to sequence the TCRB libraries. In the original analysis: The proprietary platform of the kit vendor was used for demultiplexing, trimming and gene mapping. TCRdb re-hosts the immuneACCESS table, in-frame sequences only. Its copies lack some clones; in the studies checked, an unresolved V gene accounts for under half of them, and the cause for the rest is not known. The V and J calls and clone size come from that table; D and trimming were worked out from the DNA. Present in this sample are under 150,000 clones, under 90% of which were seen just once. The ten biggest clones cover 0.5% to 0.65% of the sample.

The sample in question was PBMCs, obtained from a glioma patient whose treatment included an IDH1 peptide vaccine. The TCR was taken from a woman between 45 and 60 years old with glioma. The sequence is built from TRBV6-5 and TRBJ2-7; perhaps TRBD2 is the D gene, with 6 bases matching. The nucleotides read TGTGCCAGCAGTGCGTCGGCGGGAAACTACGAGCAGTACTTC. Its coded protein is CASSASAGNYEQYF.